Each of the 10 T cell receptor beta chains below was sequenced from the same sample in a study of early T cells in non-severe SARS-CoV-2 infection (dated by TCRdb to about 2021). Library construction relied on 5' RACE. The sample was run on a NextSeq 500. The public sequencing data were trimmed at Q25 with fastp and processed into clonotypes with MiXCR by TCRdb, which kept only in-frame beta chains. Every CDR3 protein is listed once, alongside the most common genes and DNA of its rows. Recorded for this sample are around 53,000 distinct CDR3 sequences; 7% to 8% of them occurred a single time. The leading ten clones occupy around 6.1% of the sample. The sample taken for sequencing was whole blood. The receptors were gathered from an adult who was a healthcare worker with PCR-confirmed SARS-CoV-2 infection or an uninfected control (not recorded which).

This chain uses TRBV3-1 with TRBJ2-3, with a weak D call TRBD2 (6 bases). The germline gives CDR1 LGHDT, CDR2 YNNKEL (reference sequence). The CDR3 loop spans 12 amino acids. The V end was cut by 0 bases, the J end by 12 bases, with 10 bases between. CDR3 residues: CASSQDRDLQYF. CDR3 in DNA: TGTGCCAGCAGCCAAGATAGGGACTTACAGTATTTT.

This clonotype was seen ten or more times. The gene calls are TRBV19 and TRBJ2-4; D might be TRBD1 or TRBD2, each matching 5 bases. CDR1 LNHDA and CDR2 SQIVND come from the germline V gene (reference sequence). V shed 3 bases and J shed 1 base, with 13 bases lying between them. This CDR3 contains 16 residues. The CDR3 spells CASSIGGYAAKNIQYF. CDR3 nucleotide sequence: TGTGCCAGTAGTATTGGGGGTTATGCGGCCAAAAACATTCAGTACTTC.

The chain recombines TRBV5-1 with TRBJ2-3; D ambiguous. The CDR3 consists of 15 residues. V shed 4 bases and J shed 2 bases, with 14 bases lying between them. Germline values: CDR1 SGHRS, CDR2 YFSETQ. CDR3 in amino acids: CASSPADITTDTQYF. CDR3 DNA sequence: TGCGCCAGCAGCCCCGCCGACATCACCACAGATACGCAGTATTTT.

The chain is built from TRBV27 and TRBJ1-5; D uncertain. The germline gives CDR1 MNHEY, CDR2 SMNVEV (reference sequence). The length of the CDR3 is 13 residues. The V end was cut by 2 bases, the J end by 7 bases, with 9 bases between. CDR3 nucleotide sequence: TGTGCCAGCAGTTTAAGTTTCGTCCAGCCCCAGCATTTT. Translated: CASSLSFVQPQHF.

This clonotype counts as medium-sized. This chain joins TRBV27 and TRBJ2-7, with D perhaps being TRBD1 or TRBD2 (5 bases each). Per the germline V gene, CDR1 is MNHEY and CDR2 is SMNVEV (reference sequence). The CDR3 extends over 12 amino acids. The ends were cut back, 4 bases at V and 3 bases at J, with 7 bases in the middle. In nucleotides, the CDR3 is TGTGCCAGCAGTTCGAGGGGCTACGAGCAGTACTTC. It codes for CASSSRGYEQYF.

This clonotype showed up just a few times. The chain combines TRBV19 with TRBJ2-1, with 12 bases matching TRBD1. The CDR3 totals 15 residues. The germline CDR1 and CDR2 sequences are LNHDA and SQIVND (reference sequence). The ends lost 5 bases at V and 9 bases at J; junction bases unmatched: 8. The CDR3 loop is CASSLGGQGAIEQFF. Here the CDR3 DNA reads TGTGCCAGTAGTCTGGGGGGACAGGGGGCGATTGAGCAGTTCTTC.

This clonotype was detected many times. The V and J genes are TRBV18 and TRBJ1-2; TRBD1 is a possible D gene (5 bases). The germline CDR1 and CDR2 sequences are KGHSH and LQKENI. V dropped 3 bases and J dropped 0 bases, with 8 bases sitting between them. The CDR3 runs 14 residues. The chain's CDR3 is CASSPTASNYGYTF. In DNA, the CDR3 is TGTGCCAGCTCACCGACAGCTTCTAACTATGGCTACACCTTC. Based on the CDR3 plus reference TRBV18 and TRBJ1-2, the full variable domain is NAGVMQNPRHLVRRRGQEARLRCSPMKGHSHVYWYRQLPEEGLKFMVYLQKENIIDESGMPKERFSAEFPKEGPSILRIQQVVRGDSAAYFCASSPTASNYGYTFGSGTRLTVV.

The sample holds many counts of this clonotype. The chain uses TRBV6-6 and TRBJ2-3; D is uncertain. CDR1 MNHNY and CDR2 SVGAGI come from the germline V gene (reference sequence). This CDR3 contains 11 residues. Trimming took off 8 bases at V and 2 bases at J, with 5 bases between the two ends. The CDR3, as DNA: TGTGCCAGCCTGAACACAGATACGCAGTATTTT. Its translation: CASLNTDTQYF.

V is TRBV12-3 or TRBV12-4 and J is TRBJ2-1; the match to TRBD2 covers 9 bases. With V trimmed by 6 bases and J by 8 bases, 8 bases remained unmatched. CDR3 length: 14 residues. The CDR3 region has the DNA TGTGCCAGCAGGCGAGCGGGGGGCGAGGATGAGCAGTTCTTC. It translates to CASRRAGGEDEQFF.

In its sample, this clonotype was seen a few times. DNA of the CDR3: TGTGCCAGCAGCCCCGGGGTCTTCTCCTACAATGAGCAGTTCTTC. This gives the protein CASSPGVFSYNEQFF. The V gene is TRBV11-2, the J gene TRBJ2-1, with D perhaps TRBD2 (5 bases). Trimming shortened V by 5 bases and J by 0 bases, and 11 bases separated the two germline ends. Germline CDR1 is SGHAT and CDR2 is FQNNGV. The CDR3 contains 15 residues.